This TCR beta chain was recorded in a study of blood T cell repertoires in COVID-19. On the study more broadly: Sources were T cells, B-cell-depleted T cells, or PBMCs; the material itself was cDNA or gDNA.

Only in-frame clones appear in the TCRdb table, and some are missing; sequencing was by immunoSEQ multiplex PCR. The table lists hundreds of thousands of clones, roughly 80% of them singletons. Cohort assignment relied on participant-reported clinical history. Someone with COVID-19 had been met by exposed participants within 2 weeks before study entry. The V gene lost 0 bases and the J gene lost 2 bases, with 8 bases spanning the gap. The germline gives CDR1 LNHDA, CDR2 SQIVND (reference sequence). The CDR3 has 15 amino acids. Input material: PBMCs or T cells enriched from blood (not recorded which). V usage is TRBV19 and J usage is TRBJ1-5; D not resolved. This TCR derives from a man aged 35-49 years who had been exposed to COVID-19. CDR3 bases: TGTGCCAGTAGTATAGATCTGAGGGGCAATCAGCCCCAGCATTTT. Translating gives CASSIDLRGNQPQHF.